A single sample is the source of the 26 T cell receptor beta chains below, sequenced in a study of response to subunit inactivated influenza vaccine. In TCRdb, the RT-PCR reads were re-called with MiXCR into one record per CDR3 protein. The table lists about half a million distinct CDR3 sequences, roughly 9.8% of them singletons, with about 12% in the top ten. The sequenced sample was PBMCs from blood, obtained more than 35 days after vaccination. Every receptor here comes from a man in his forties or fifties who received an inactivated influenza vaccine.

The table lists this clonotype with many counts. This chain uses TRBV4-3 with TRBJ2-5; D is ambiguous. Trimming shortened V by 0 bases and J by 5 bases, and 10 bases separated the two germline ends. This CDR3 region has 14 residues. CDR1 and CDR2 from the germline V gene are LGHNA and YSLEER. In DNA, the CDR3 is TGCGCCAGCAGCCAAGATCTACGAGGCGAGACCCAGTACTTC. Protein product: CASSQDLRGETQYF.

This clonotype was seen ten or more times. The genes are TRBV20-1 and TRBJ2-1; D uncertain. Trimming shortened V by 4 bases and J by 3 bases, and 16 bases separated the two germline ends. CDR1 is DFQATT and CDR2 is SNEGSKA in the germline V gene (reference sequence). This CDR3 contains 15 residues. The CDR3, as DNA: TGCAGTGCTACCGGATTCGTTTTTCTCTACAATGAGCAGTTCTTC. Amino acid sequence: CSATGFVFLYNEQFF.

The V gene is TRBV12-3 or TRBV12-4, the J gene TRBJ2-7, with a tentative D call TRBD1 (6 bases). V was cut by 3 bases and J by 6 bases, with 9 bases left in between. The CDR3 has 12 amino acids. The CDR3 region is CASSFRGGEQYF. For the CDR3, the DNA is TGTGCCAGCAGTTTCAGAGGGGGCGAGCAGTACTTC.

This chain connects TRBV5-1 to TRBJ1-2; a possible D gene is TRBD1 (5 bases). This CDR3 contains 15 residues. V lost 4 bases to trimming and J lost 5 bases, with 18 bases between them. Germline V gene sequence: CDR1 SGHRS, CDR2 YFSETQ. The CDR3 DNA reads TGCGCCAGCAGCACCTCCGGGACGGGGAGATATGGCTACACCTTC. This translates into CASSTSGTGRYGYTF.

J is TRBJ1-2 and V is TRBV20-1; D unresolved. V lost 5 bases and J lost 6, with 13 bases in between. Germline V lookup: CDR1 DFQATT, CDR2 SNEGSKA (reference sequence). This CDR3 spans 12 amino acids. The CDR3 DNA reads as TGCAGTGCTGGGTCTTTAGTTGATGGCTACACCTTC. It codes for CSAGSLVDGYTF.

This clonotype has just a few counts. The chain has TRBV20-1 and TRBJ1-2, with D unclear. CDR1 DFQATT and CDR2 SNEGSKA come from the germline V gene (reference sequence). The CDR3 spans 11 residues. With 5 bases removed from V and 4 bases from J, the gap between germline ends came to 8 bases. The CDR3: CSAGRTYGYTF. The CDR3 DNA sequence: TGCAGTGCTGGTAGAACCTATGGCTACACCTTC.

The CDR3 DNA reads TGCAGTGCTAGTTGGGTGTCCTACGAGCAGTACTTC. Translating it yields CSASWVSYEQYF. The chain combines TRBV20-1 with TRBJ2-7; D gene uncertain. V gave up 3 bases and J gave up 1 base, with 7 bases separating them. Germline V gene sequence: CDR1 DFQATT, CDR2 SNEGSKA (reference sequence). The length of the CDR3 is 12 residues.

The genes are TRBV6-2 or TRBV6-3 and TRBJ2-2; 9 bases map to TRBD2. Germline V gene data show CDR1 as MNHEY and CDR2 as SVGEGT. Trimming at V came to 7 bases and at J to 2 bases, leaving 14 bases not matched to a gene. The CDR3 is 18 amino acids. CDR3 residues: CASTSRVGTSRNTGELFF. For the CDR3, the DNA is TGTGCCAGCACTTCACGGGTAGGGACTAGCCGCAACACCGGGGAGCTGTTTTTT.

This clonotype came up a few times. V gene TRBV6-5 combines with J gene TRBJ2-7; 12 bases align to TRBD2. Germline assignment: CDR1 MNHEY and CDR2 SVGAGI. The ends lost 2 bases at V and 1 base at J; junction bases unmatched: 6. The CDR3 sequence is 17 residues long. CDR3 loop: CASSYTSGGPPSYEQYF. In DNA form, the CDR3 reads TGTGCCAGCAGTTACACTAGCGGGGGGCCTCCATCCTACGAGCAGTACTTC.

This clonotype was seen more than once but under ten times. Compared with germline, one end of the junction differs, possibly owing to a read error. The chain employs TRBV7-9 and TRBJ2-5, with D tentatively TRBD2 (5 bases). Germline loops: CDR1 SEHNR, CDR2 FQNEAQ (reference sequence). This CDR3 contains 16 residues. The CDR3 protein is CVSSLVLIRGIGTQYF. For the CDR3, the DNA is TGTGTCAGCAGCTTAGTCCTTATCAGAGGGATAGGGACCCAGTACTTC. The whole variable domain, filled in from reference TRBV7-9 and TRBJ2-5, reads DTGVSQNPRHKITKRGQNVTFRCDPISEHNRLYWYRQTLGQGPEFLTYFQNEAQLEKSRLLSDRFSAERPKGSFSTLEIQRTEQGDSAMYLCVSSLVLIRGIGTQYFGPGTRLLVL.

This clonotype has ten or more counts. The V call is TRBV29-1, the J call TRBJ2-1; the D call may be TRBD1 or TRBD2 (5 bases each). The CDR3 spans 13 residues. V shed 4 bases and J shed 9 bases, with 16 bases lying between them. Germline CDR1 reads SQVTM; CDR2 reads ANQGSEA. In DNA form, the CDR3 reads TGCAGCGTTGCGGGGACGCTAAGGAGTGAGCAGTTCTTC. Translating it yields CSVAGTLRSEQFF.

This clonotype was counted only a few times. The V gene is TRBV6-1, the J gene TRBJ2-1; tentatively, D is TRBD1 or TRBD2 (5 bases each). Germline V lookup: CDR1 MNHNS, CDR2 SASEGT. The CDR3 contains 13 residues. Trimming removed 6 bases from V and 8 bases from J, with 14 bases in between. CDR3 in amino acids: CASSSGAGDEQFF. CDR3 DNA sequence: TGTGCCAGCAGCTCCGGGGCCGGCGATGAGCAGTTCTTC.

CDR3 protein: CASSPDPGTIDEQYF. Here the CDR3 DNA reads TGCGCCAGCAGCCCAGACCCGGGGACCATCGACGAGCAGTACTTC. This chain joins TRBV5-1 and TRBJ2-7, with D perhaps matching TRBD1 or TRBD2 (5 bases each). Germline V gene sequence: CDR1 SGHRS, CDR2 YFSETQ. The germline V and J ends were trimmed by 4 bases and 5 bases, with 19 bases remaining between them. The CDR3 contains 15 residues.

This clonotype came up a few times. The rearrangement joins TRBV4-1 to TRBJ2-5, with unresolved D. The CDR3 loop spans 13 amino acids. V dropped 0 bases and J dropped 3 bases, with 5 bases sitting between them. CDR1 is MGHRA, CDR2 YSYEKL, per germline. The DNA for the CDR3 is TGCGCCAGCAGCCAAGAAGTGGAAGAGACCCAGTACTTC. Its translation: CASSQEVEETQYF.

This clonotype was observed many times. V usage is TRBV28 and J usage is TRBJ2-7, with 8 bases identical to TRBD1. The germline CDR1 and CDR2 sequences are MDHEN and SYDVKM. Trimming took 4 bases from V and 6 from J; bases not matched to a gene: 17. The length of the CDR3 is 17 residues. The CDR3, as DNA: TGTGCCAGCAGTTCCCTTCGAACTGGACAGGGAAGGGGCGAGCAGTACTTC. This codes for CASSSLRTGQGRGEQYF. Full variable domain (outside the CDR3, taken from reference TRBV28 and TRBJ2-7): DVKVTQSSRYLVKRTGEKVFLECVQDMDHENMFWYRQDPGLGLRLIYFSYDVKMKEKGDIPEGYSVSREKKERFSLILESASTNQTSMYLCASSSLRTGQGRGEQYFGPGTRLTVT.

This clonotype was picked up a small number of times. This rearrangement joins TRBV14 to TRBJ2-5; D not resolved. The CDR3 spans 14 residues. The V gene lost 2 bases and the J gene lost 1 base, with 8 bases spanning the gap. CDR1 and CDR2 from the germline V gene are SGHDN and FVKESK. The CDR3 loop reads CASSQQNAQETQYF. CDR3 nucleotides: TGTGCCAGCAGCCAACAAAATGCCCAAGAGACCCAGTACTTC.

This clonotype occurred a few times. The V gene is TRBV4-3, the J gene TRBJ2-1; D not resolved. V was cut by 0 bases and J by 0 bases, with 9 bases left in between. This CDR3 comprises 16 residues. Looked up from germline, CDR1 is LGHNA and CDR2 is YSLEER. The DNA of the CDR3 is TGCGCCAGCAGCCAAGATCGGGCAAGCTCCTACAATGAGCAGTTCTTC. This sequence encodes CASSQDRASSYNEQFF.

For this clonotype: A read error may account for a junction end that differs from germline. CDR3 bases: TGTGTCAGCAGTCGGGGGCAAGAGACCCAGTACTTC. It yields the protein CVSSRGQETQYF. The V and J genes are TRBV7-2 and TRBJ2-5, with D tentatively TRBD2 (6 bases). The CDR3 loop spans 12 amino acids. Per germline, CDR1 SGHTA and CDR2 FQGNSA.

This chain uses TRBV5-1 with TRBJ2-7, with 8 nucleotides matching TRBD2. The ends lost 0 bases at V and 4 bases at J; junction bases unmatched: 9. The CDR3 totals 16 residues. Germline V gives CDR1 SGHRS, CDR2 YFSETQ. CDR3 residues: CASSLVLAGMSYEQYF. CDR3 coding DNA: TGCGCCAGCAGCTTGGTCTTAGCGGGAATGAGTTACGAGCAGTACTTC.

This clonotype was seen a few times. The V and J genes are TRBV5-5 and TRBJ2-2; D remains ambiguous. The germline V and J ends were trimmed by 1 base and 1 base, with 11 bases remaining between them. Germline V gene data show CDR1 as SGHKS and CDR2 as YYEKEE (reference sequence). This CDR3 is 16 amino acids long. Here the CDR3 DNA reads TGTGCCAGCAGCTTGTACGGCCATCTGAACACCGGGGAGCTGTTTTTT. It encodes CASSLYGHLNTGELFF.

The rearrangement links TRBV5-1 to TRBJ1-4; perhaps TRBD1 as D (6 bases). Germline V gene data show CDR1 as SGHRS and CDR2 as YFSETQ. The CDR3 runs 14 residues. The V end was cut by 6 bases, the J end by 7 bases, with 16 bases between. The CDR3, as DNA: TGCGCCAGCAACCCCACAGGGATGGGTGAAAAACTGTTTTTT. Encoded protein: CASNPTGMGEKLFF. The whole variable domain, remainder taken from reference TRBV5-1 and TRBJ1-4, is KAGVTQTPRYLIKTRGQQVTLSCSPISGHRSVSWYQQTPGQGLQFLFEYFSETQRNKGNFPGRFSGRQFSNSRSEMNVSTLELGDSALYLCASNPTGMGEKLFFGSGTQLSVL.

This clonotype was recorded a few times. The V call is TRBV10-3, the J call TRBJ2-3, with 9 bases identical to TRBD2. The CDR3 spans 14 residues. CDR1 and CDR2 (germline): ENHRY, SYGVKD. V was pared by 7 bases and J by 4 bases, with 6 bases of the junction left unmatched. The CDR3 DNA is TGTGCCATCACTGCGGGAGGGCCGTCAGATACGCAGTATTTT. Residues: CAITAGGPSDTQYF.

This clonotype was seen more than once but under ten times. V is TRBV6-1 and J is TRBJ2-4, with D possibly matching TRBD1 (6 bases). Germline values: CDR1 MNHNS, CDR2 SASEGT. The V gene lost 6 bases and the J gene lost 2 bases, with 14 bases spanning the gap. CDR3 length: 15 residues. In DNA form, the CDR3 reads TGTGCCAGCAGCGACGGGACAATCTCCAAAAACATTCAGTACTTC. It codes for CASSDGTISKNIQYF.

In this sample, this clonotype turned up many times. The CDR3: CASSQVRVSKNIQYF. The CDR3, as DNA: TGTGCCAGCAGCCAAGTCAGGGTTTCCAAAAACATTCAGTACTTC. The chain employs TRBV3-1 and TRBJ2-4; D possibly corresponds to TRBD1 (5 bases). V dropped 1 base and J dropped 2 bases, with 9 bases sitting between them. The CDR3 runs 15 residues. Germline assignment: CDR1 LGHDT and CDR2 YNNKEL (reference sequence).

V usage is TRBV7-2 and J usage is TRBJ1-4; no firm D call. Trimming stripped 6 bases from V and 6 bases from J, with 2 bases between. This CDR3 spans 10 amino acids. Germline CDR1 reads SGHTA; CDR2 reads FQGNSA. This chain's CDR3 is CASSHEKLFF. CDR3 nucleotide sequence: TGTGCCAGCAGTCATGAAAAACTGTTTTTT.

This clonotype was detected many times. The rearrangement joins TRBV7-2 to TRBJ2-2; D is undetermined. V lost 8 bases and J 0 bases, leaving 13 bases between the germline ends. This CDR3 spans 15 amino acids. The germline gives CDR1 SGHTA, CDR2 FQGNSA. The CDR3 reads CASQEGRPNTGELFF. In nucleotides, the CDR3 is TGTGCCAGCCAGGAAGGCCGCCCGAACACCGGGGAGCTGTTTTTT.